The rows below give T cell receptor beta chains drawn from one sample of a study of CD8 T cells in ankylosing spondylitis. In TCRdb, the 5' RACE reads were re-called with MiXCR into one record per CDR3 protein. This sample yields under 250,000 distinct CDR3 sequences, of which about 30% are seen a single time; around 4.2% belongs to the top ten. The sample taken for sequencing was blood, either unsorted or a sorted T cell fraction (not recorded which). Receptors were obtained from a male donor with ankylosing spondylitis or in good health (not recorded which). The CDR3 runs from the conserved cysteine through the conserved F or W. A D gene is named only where the DNA matches it firmly. Size values are once, few and many counts, or a class for expanded clones, and some rows have none.

clone_size: -; j_call: TRBJ2-7; d_call: -; v_call: TRBV11-2; cdr3_nt: TGTGCCAGCAGCCCGGTGGACAGTAACTACGAGCAGTACTTC; cdr3_aa: CASSPVDSNYEQYF
clone_size: -; j_call: TRBJ2-3; d_call: -; v_call: TRBV27; cdr3_nt: TGTGCCAGCAGTTTCAGGGATGATACGCAGTATTTT; cdr3_aa: CASSFRDDTQYF
clone_size: medium-sized; j_call: TRBJ2-1; d_call: -; v_call: TRBV6-1; cdr3_nt: TGTGCCAGCAGATTAAGCGCCAGCTCCTACAATGAGCAGTTCTTC; cdr3_aa: CASRLSASSYNEQFF
clone_size: -; j_call: TRBJ1-5; d_call: -; v_call: TRBV7-9; cdr3_nt: TGTGCCAGCTCAGAGTACAGTACCAATCAGCCCCAGCATTTT; cdr3_aa: CASSEYSTNQPQHF
clone_size: -; j_call: TRBJ2-7; d_call: -; v_call: TRBV5-5; cdr3_nt: TGTGCCAGCAGCTTGGTTTTATGGGCCTACGAGCAGTACTTC; cdr3_aa: CASSLVLWAYEQYF
clone_size: -; j_call: TRBJ2-3; d_call: TRBD1; v_call: TRBV6-1; cdr3_nt: TGTGCCAGCAGAACAGGGGCGGTGGGCACAGATACGCAGTATTTT; cdr3_aa: CASRTGAVGTDTQYF
clone_size: -; j_call: TRBJ1-4; d_call: -; v_call: TRBV20-1; cdr3_nt: TGCAGTGCTAACCCAGGGGCACTCGGAACTAATGAAAAACTGTTTTTT; cdr3_aa: CSANPGALGTNEKLFF
clone_size: few; j_call: TRBJ2-3; d_call: -; v_call: TRBV20-1; cdr3_nt: TGCAGTGCAAGGCTTGGGGGGAGCACAGATACGCAGTATTTT; cdr3_aa: CSARLGGSTDTQYF
clone_size: -; j_call: TRBJ2-2; d_call: -; v_call: TRBV11-2; cdr3_nt: TGTGCCGGAACGGACAGATACACCGGGGAGCTGTTTTTT; cdr3_aa: CAGTDRYTGELFF
clone_size: -; j_call: TRBJ1-2; d_call: -; v_call: TRBV5-1; cdr3_nt: TGCGCCAGCAGCCCCATCGGTACAAGCAAGGTTACAGCGGACTATGGCTACACCTTC; cdr3_aa: CASSPIGTSKVTADYGYTF
clone_size: -; j_call: TRBJ1-1; d_call: -; v_call: TRBV5-1; cdr3_nt: TGCGCCAGCAGCTTGGAGAGTGAAGCTTTCTTT; cdr3_aa: CASSLESEAFF
clone_size: few; j_call: TRBJ2-2; d_call: -; v_call: TRBV6-1; cdr3_nt: TGTGCCAGCAGTCTGCGAGGGGGTGGAACCGGGGAGCTGTTTTTT; cdr3_aa: CASSLRGGGTGELFF